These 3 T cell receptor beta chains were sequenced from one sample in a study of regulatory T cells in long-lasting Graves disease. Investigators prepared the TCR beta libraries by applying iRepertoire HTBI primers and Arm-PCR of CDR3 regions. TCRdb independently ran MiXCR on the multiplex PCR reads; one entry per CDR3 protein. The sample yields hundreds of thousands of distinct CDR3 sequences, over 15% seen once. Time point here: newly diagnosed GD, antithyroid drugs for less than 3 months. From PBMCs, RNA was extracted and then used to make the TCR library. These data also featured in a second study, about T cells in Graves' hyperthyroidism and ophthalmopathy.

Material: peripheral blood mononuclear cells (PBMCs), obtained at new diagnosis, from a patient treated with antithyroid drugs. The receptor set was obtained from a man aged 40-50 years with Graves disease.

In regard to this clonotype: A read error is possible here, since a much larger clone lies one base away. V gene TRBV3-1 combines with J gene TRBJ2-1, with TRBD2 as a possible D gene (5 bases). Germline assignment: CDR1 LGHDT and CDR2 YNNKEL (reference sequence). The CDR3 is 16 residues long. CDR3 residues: CASSQRETSAYNGQFF. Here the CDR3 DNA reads TGTGCCAGCAGCCAGAGGGAAACTAGTGCCTACAATGGGCAGTTCTTC.

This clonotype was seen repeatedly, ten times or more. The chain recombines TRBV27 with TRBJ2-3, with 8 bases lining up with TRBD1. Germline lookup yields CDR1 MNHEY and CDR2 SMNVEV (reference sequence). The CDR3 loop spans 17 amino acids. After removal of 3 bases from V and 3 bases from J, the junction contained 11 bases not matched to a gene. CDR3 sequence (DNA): TGTGCCAGCAGTTTTCTGGGGAGGACAGGGCGGACAGATACGCAGTATTTT. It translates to CASSFLGRTGRTDTQYF.

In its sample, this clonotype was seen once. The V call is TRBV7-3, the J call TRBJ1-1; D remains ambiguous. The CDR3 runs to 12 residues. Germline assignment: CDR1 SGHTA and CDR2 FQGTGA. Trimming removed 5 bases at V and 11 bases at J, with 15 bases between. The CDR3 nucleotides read TGTGCCAGCAGCGAATACAGTGGTCGCGCTTTCTTT. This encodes CASSEYSGRAFF.